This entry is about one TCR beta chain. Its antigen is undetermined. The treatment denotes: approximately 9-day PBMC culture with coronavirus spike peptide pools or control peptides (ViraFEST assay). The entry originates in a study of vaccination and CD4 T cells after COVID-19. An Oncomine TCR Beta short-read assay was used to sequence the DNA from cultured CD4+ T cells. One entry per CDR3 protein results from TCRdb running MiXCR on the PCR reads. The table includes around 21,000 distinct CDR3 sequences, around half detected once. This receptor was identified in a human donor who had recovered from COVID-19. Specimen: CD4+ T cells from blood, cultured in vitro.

DNA for the CDR3: TGTGCCAGCAGTGAGCTTTTCCGATCACCCCTCCACTTT. Its protein product is CASSELFRSPLHF. The rearrangement joins TRBV25-1 to TRBJ1-6; no definite D call. The CDR3 extends over 13 amino acids. V was cut by 3 bases and J by 10 bases, with 10 bases left in between. CDR1 is MGHDK, CDR2 SYGVNS, per germline. The entire variable domain, with the rest obtained from reference TRBV25-1 and TRBJ1-6, is as follows: EADIYQTPRYLVIGTGKKITLECSQTMGHDKMYWYQQDPGMELHLIHYSYGVNSTEKGDLSSESTVSRIRTEHFPLTLESARPSHTSQYLCASSELFRSPLHFGNGTRLTVT.